This is a list of T cell receptor beta chains from one sample in a study of cytomegalovirus exposure and HLA in healthy donors. The data were produced by immunoSEQ multiplex PCR, yet TCRdb's version contains in-frame clones alone and is incomplete. The profile shows about 150,000 clones, approximately 86% of them singletons. Specimen: PBMCs. The receptor set was obtained from a young woman in good health and CMV-seronegative. Both conserved end residues are part of each CDR3. The D gene is left open where the match is weak. The listing skips clone size in some rows; elsewhere it reads once, few, many or a size class.

size,D,J,V,DNA,CDR3
-,-,TRBJ1-4,TRBV2,TGTGCCAGCAAGCCCCCCCCCGCCTCTAATGAAAAACTGTTTTTT,CASKPPPASNEKLFF
-,TRBD1,TRBJ2-5,TRBV28,TGTGCCAGCAGTTTTAGGACAGGGGGCGGTGAGACCCAGTACTTC,CASSFRTGGGETQYF
once,-,TRBJ2-3,TRBV6-1,TGTGCCAGCAGTGAAGCGTGGGAGGATACGCAGTATTTT,CASSEAWEDTQYF
once,-,TRBJ1-1,TRBV27,TGTGCCAGCAGTTTACGACAAATGCAAACTGAAGCTTTCTTT,CASSLRQMQTEAFF
-,-,TRBJ2-6,TRBV28,TGTGCCAGCAGAGGGCAGGGTTTGTCTGGGGCCAACGTCCTGACTTTC,CASRGQGLSGANVLTF
few,TRBD2,TRBJ2-2,TRBV5-1,TGCGCCAGCAGCTTACTAGCGGGAGTGAACACCGGGGAGCTGTTTTTT,CASSLLAGVNTGELFF
-,TRBD1,TRBJ2-3,TRBV27,TGTGCCAGCTTGGACAGGGAAAGGGATACGCAGTATTTT,CASLDRERDTQYF
few,-,TRBJ1-5,TRBV10-3,TGTGCCATCAGTGAGTCGAAATCGGGGGGAAATCAGCCCCAGCATTTT,CAISESKSGGNQPQHF
-,-,TRBJ1-1,TRBV5-1,TGCGCCAGCAGCTTGGAACAATACACTGAAGCTTTCTTT,CASSLEQYTEAFF
once,-,TRBJ2-7,TRBV19,TGTGCCAGTAGTATAGGTAACGAGCAGTACTTC,CASSIGNEQYF
-,-,TRBJ1-5,TRBV27,TGTGCCAGCAGACCCGGGGAGGGAGGGGGGCCCCAGCATTTT,CASRPGEGGGPQHF
-,TRBD1,TRBJ1-3,TRBV7-6,TGTGCCAGCAGCTTAGGACAGGGGATCGGGAACACCATATATTTT,CASSLGQGIGNTIYF
few,-,TRBJ1-5,TRBV11-2,TGTGCCAGCAGCTTAGACAGGGGTGGCAATCAGCCCCAGCATTTT,CASSLDRGGNQPQHF
-,-,TRBJ1-2,TRBV2,TGTGCCAGCAGCCGTCCAGGGCCTCTTGGGGACTATGGCTACACCTTC,CASSRPGPLGDYGYTF
-,-,TRBJ1-6,TRBV4-1,TGCGCCAGCAAATCCCCAGGTGTTTCACCCCTCCACTTT,CASKSPGVSPLHF
once,TRBD1,TRBJ1-4,TRBV7-8,TGTGCCAGCAGCTCAGGACAGGGTAAAAAACTGTTTTTT,CASSSGQGKKLFF
once,-,TRBJ1-2,TRBV27,TGTGCCAGCAGTTTATCAGGGACAACTAACTATGGCTACACCTTC,CASSLSGTTNYGYTF